What follows describes a single TCR beta chain. Its antigen is not known. Per the germline V gene, CDR1 is LGHNA and CDR2 is YNFKEQ. The CDR3 extends over 13 amino acids. The ends were cut back, 2 bases at V and 5 bases at J, with 8 bases in the middle. The data are from a study of T cell clonotyping in hematopoietic cell transplantation. General study results and limits: Broader posttransplant TCR repertoire diversity was predicted by graft donor and pretransplant recipient Inverse Simpson Index values. Few recipient clonotypes overlapped donors; over 97% were de novo at given depth.

The data were produced by immunoSEQ multiplex PCR, yet TCRdb's version contains in-frame clones alone and is incomplete. The table lists approximately 42,000 clones, nearly 97% of them singletons. The chain joins TRBV4-2 to TRBJ2-3; D gene unclear. The clonotype originates from a man younger than 45 in good health. Some clones in this sample may be carry-over from other donors' samples. The specimen was peripheral blood mononuclear cells. CDR3 DNA: TGTGCCAGCAGCCAAAGGGTGGGAGATACGCAGTATTTT. Encoded protein: CASSQRVGDTQYF.